Presented here are 15 T cell receptor beta chains from one specimen sequenced in a study of T cells after yellow fever vaccination. MiXCR was run by TCRdb on the 5' RACE reads, yielding one entry per CDR3 protein. The repertoire holds some 600,000 distinct CDR3 sequences, with roughly a sixth as singletons. Sequencing used PBMCs, obtained less than 6 days after the first yellow fever vaccination. Source of these receptors: a man younger than 35 who received the YFV17D yellow fever vaccine.

This clonotype was seen a few times. This rearrangement joins TRBV7-9 to TRBJ2-7; TRBD1 matches 7 bases. The CDR3 loop spans 16 amino acids. V dropped 1 base and J dropped 2; count of bases not matched to a gene: 8. CDR1 and CDR2 (germline): SEHNR, FQNEAQ (reference sequence). CDR3 sequence reads: CASSLDRTTGTYEQYF. The CDR3, as DNA: TGTGCCAGCAGCTTAGATCGTACGACAGGGACCTACGAGCAGTACTTC. The variable domain in full, with the rest retrieved from reference TRBV7-9 and TRBJ2-7, is DTGVSQNPRHKITKRGQNVTFRCDPISEHNRLYWYRQTLGQGPEFLTYFQNEAQLEKSRLLSDRFSAERPKGSFSTLEIQRTEQGDSAMYLCASSLDRTTGTYEQYFGPGTRLTVT.

This clonotype was counted between two and nine times. The rearrangement links TRBV11-2 to TRBJ1-5; D perhaps matches TRBD1 (5 bases). The CDR3 has 15 amino acids. Germline V gene data show CDR1 as SGHAT and CDR2 as FQNNGV. Trimming shortened V by 2 bases and J by 5 bases, and 13 bases separated the two germline ends. As DNA, the CDR3 is TGTGCCAGCAGCTTAAAGGGGTTGAAAGATCAGCCCCAGCATTTT. Translation: CASSLKGLKDQPQHF.

The chain uses TRBV5-1 and TRBJ2-5, with a weak D call TRBD2 (6 bases). CDR1 is SGHRS and CDR2 is YFSETQ in the germline V gene. The germline V and J ends were trimmed by 2 bases and 2 bases, with 13 bases remaining between them. CDR3 size: 15 residues. CDR3 protein: CASSFDGRGQETQYF. As DNA, the CDR3 is TGCGCCAGCAGCTTCGATGGGCGGGGACAAGAGACCCAGTACTTC.

This clonotype has just a few counts. The rearrangement joins TRBV6-5 to TRBJ1-1; D call uncertain. This CDR3 has 15 amino acids. V was pared by 0 bases and J by 1 base, with 9 bases between. Germline-derived CDR1 and CDR2 are MNHEY and SVGAGI. As DNA, the CDR3 is TGTGCCAGCAGTTACTCGGCGGTTTCGAACACTGAAGCTTTCTTT. The encoded protein is CASSYSAVSNTEAFF.

The sample holds a few counts of this clonotype. The chain uses TRBV5-1 and TRBJ1-5; tentatively, D is TRBD1 (6 bases). This CDR3 contains 17 residues. Germline CDR1 and CDR2: SGHRS and YFSETQ. Trimming removed 3 bases from V and 6 bases from J, with 22 bases in between. The CDR3 region has the DNA TGCGCCAGCAGCTGGAGGGGACATTGGTCTTGGTCTCAGCCCCAGCATTTT. This encodes CASSWRGHWSWSQPQHF. Full variable domain (rest looked up from reference TRBV5-1 and TRBJ1-5): KAGVTQTPRYLIKTRGQQVTLSCSPISGHRSVSWYQQTPGQGLQFLFEYFSETQRNKGNFPGRFSGRQFSNSRSEMNVSTLELGDSALYLCASSWRGHWSWSQPQHFGDGTRLSIL.

In this sample, this clonotype turned up a few times. This chain uses TRBV7-3 with TRBJ2-1; TRBD2 matches at 13 bases. The CDR3 extends over 14 amino acids. V shed 5 bases and J 15 bases; nucleotides not matched to a gene: 10. CDR1 is SGHTA, CDR2 FQGTGA, per germline. The CDR3 DNA reads TGTGCCAGCAGCCCCTTTACTAGCGGGGGGGCCTTGTTCTTC. It is translated as CASSPFTSGGALFF.

The sample holds a few counts of this clonotype. The CDR3: CASSSNRLHYEQYV. The CDR3 DNA follows: TGTGCCAGCTCTAGTAACAGACTACACTACGAGCAGTACGTC. V usage is TRBV11-3 and J usage is TRBJ2-7; possible D gene TRBD2, 5 bases. V was clipped by 8 bases and J by 3 bases, with 17 bases between them. Germline CDR1 SGHNT, CDR2 YENEEA. The CDR3 contains 14 residues.

The chain recombines TRBV5-1 with TRBJ2-3; TRBD1 matches at 9 bases. V lost 3 bases to trimming and J lost 4 bases; unmatched junction nucleotides: 9. Germline CDR1 and CDR2: SGHRS and YFSETQ. This CDR3 is built from 16 residues. CDR3 bases: TGCGCCAGCAGCTCGGACAGGGGCCCCCCGGCAGATACGCAGTATTTT. Translated, it gives CASSSDRGPPADTQYF.

The chain is built from TRBV9 and TRBJ1-6, with 7 positions matching TRBD1. Trimming at V came to 3 bases and at J to 9 bases, leaving 6 bases not matched to a gene. Germline loops: CDR1 SGDLS, CDR2 YYNGEE. CDR3 length: 14 amino acids. The CDR3 region has the DNA TGTGCCAGCAGCGGAGGACAGGTTGGTTCACCCCTCCACTTT. Translation: CASSGGQVGSPLHF.

In its sample, this clonotype was seen a few times. The J gene is TRBJ2-3, the V gene TRBV28, with 7 bases fitting TRBD1. Trimming at V came to 7 bases and at J to 1 base, leaving 8 bases not matched to a gene. CDR3 length: 15 amino acids. Germline-derived CDR1 and CDR2 are MDHEN and SYDVKM. DNA for the CDR3: TGTGCCAGCAACCCGGGACAGAGAGGCACAGATACGCAGTATTTT. The encoded protein is CASNPGQRGTDTQYF.

This clonotype was recorded many times. For the CDR3, the DNA is TGTGCCAGCAGCTACAGACAGATGTTATGGAGCAATCAGCCCCAGCATTTT. This encodes CASSYRQMLWSNQPQHF. The chain is built from TRBV7-3 and TRBJ1-5; the D gene is possibly TRBD1 (5 bases). Looked up from germline, CDR1 is SGHTA and CDR2 is FQGTGA. The CDR3 is made up of 17 amino acids. Trimming pared 4 bases from V and 1 base from J, leaving 17 bases between. The entire variable domain, with the rest obtained from reference TRBV7-3 and TRBJ1-5, is as follows: GAGVSQTPSNKVTEKGKYVELRCDPISGHTALYWYRQSLGQGPEFLIYFQGTGAADDSGLPNDRFFAVRPEGSVSTLKIQRTERGDSAVYLCASSYRQMLWSNQPQHFGDGTRLSIL.

The chain joins TRBV20-1 to TRBJ1-1, with D maybe TRBD1 (5 bases). V lost 0 bases and J 1 base, leaving 9 bases between the germline ends. CDR1 is DFQATT, CDR2 SNEGSKA, per germline (reference sequence). The CDR3 sequence is 14 residues long. The CDR3, as DNA: TGCAGTGCTAGAGATTATGGGGGGAACACTGAAGCTTTCTTT. It translates to CSARDYGGNTEAFF.

This sequence joins TRBV6-1 and TRBJ2-7, with TRBD2 matching over 9 bases. Germline CDR1 reads MNHNS; CDR2 reads SASEGT. Losses at the gene ends were 8 bases for V and 6 bases for J; bases not matched to a gene: 11. The CDR3 is made up of 14 amino acids. The CDR3 is CASGAGSGGGEQYV. For the CDR3, the DNA is TGTGCCAGCGGGGCTGGTAGCGGGGGAGGCGAGCAGTACGTC.

The chain links TRBV24-1 to TRBJ2-1; no reliable D call. Trimming stripped 9 bases from V and 6 bases from J, with 8 bases between. CDR3 length: 11 amino acids. Germline CDR1 is KGHDR and CDR2 is SFDVKD. The CDR3: CATGLSNEQFF. The CDR3 coding sequence is TGTGCCACCGGCCTATCCAATGAGCAGTTCTTC.

J is TRBJ2-3 and V is TRBV30; no definite D call. CDR3 length: 13 residues. V was clipped by 0 bases and J by 6 bases, with 10 bases between them. Germline CDR1 GTSNPN, CDR2 SVGIG (reference sequence). This CDR3 is CAWSVIVGDTQYF. DNA for the CDR3: TGTGCCTGGAGTGTCATCGTAGGGGATACGCAGTATTTT.